The subject of this entry is one T cell receptor (beta chain). The antigen is undetermined. This sample is part of a study of cytomegalovirus exposure and HLA in healthy donors. Whole-study findings and limits: Later on, an analysis found that several of the most significant clusters appeared to be linked to common viral pathogens, which included parvovirus B19.

Primers included in the PCR were 60 Vbeta and 13 Jbeta primers. TCRdb keeps only in-frame clones here, not all; method: immunoSEQ multiplex PCR. The profile covers about 110,000 clones, with roughly 83% appearing a single time and about 2.7% taken by the ten largest. Germline trimming cut 6 bases from V and 13 bases from J; bases unmatched to any gene: 10. In germline, CDR1 is MRHNA, CDR2 SNTAGT. This CDR3 has 13 residues. The sequencing sample was made of PBMCs. The V gene is TRBV6-4, the J gene TRBJ1-2, with TRBD1 identical over 11 bases. This sequence originates from a woman younger than 35 in good health and CMV-seropositive. The CDR3 nucleotides read TGTGCCAGCAGCGCCGGGACAGGGGGGTCAGCCACCTTC. This gives the protein CASSAGTGGSATF.